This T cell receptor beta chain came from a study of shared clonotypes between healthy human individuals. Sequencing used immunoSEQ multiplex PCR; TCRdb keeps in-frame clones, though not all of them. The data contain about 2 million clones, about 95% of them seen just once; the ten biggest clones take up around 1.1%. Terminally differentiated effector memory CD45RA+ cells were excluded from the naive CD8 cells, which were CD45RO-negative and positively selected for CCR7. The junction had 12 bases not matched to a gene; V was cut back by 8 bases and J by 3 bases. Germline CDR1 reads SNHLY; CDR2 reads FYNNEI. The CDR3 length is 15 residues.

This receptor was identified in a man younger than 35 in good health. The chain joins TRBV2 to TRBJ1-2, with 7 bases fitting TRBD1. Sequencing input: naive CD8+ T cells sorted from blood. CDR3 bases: TGTGCCAGCCTTACTTTAGGGGGCGAGGACTATGGCTACACCTTC. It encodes CASLTLGGEDYGYTF.